This T cell receptor beta chain is from a study of CD4 and CD8 cells across lung adenocarcinoma regions. MiXCR was run by TCRdb on the PCR reads, yielding one entry per CDR3 protein. Found here are about 11,000 distinct CDR3 sequences, around 63% of them singletons; the top ten hold approximately 90%. The CDR3 runs 12 residues. With 4 bases removed from V and 4 bases from J, the gap between germline ends came to 6 bases. Germline CDR1 is MNHEY and CDR2 is SVGAGI. Localized lung adenocarcinoma, a non-small cell lung cancer, affected the donors. Many counts were recorded for this clonotype. The TCR was taken from a male donor with lung adenocarcinoma. The CD4 and CD8 labels of this study may be unreliable. The sequenced material came from CD8+ T cells from the margin of a lung tumor. V is TRBV6-5 and J is TRBJ2-3; D is possibly TRBD2 (5 bases). CDR3 loop: CASSSGSDTQYF. CDR3 bases: TGTGCCAGCAGTTCGGGGTCAGATACGCAGTATTTT.